The 23 T cell receptor beta chains below come from one sample, sequenced in a study of CD8 T cells in Susac syndrome. Random hexamers were used to reverse transcribe an amount of about 0.45 to 1 ug RNA. TCRdb used MiXCR to reprocess the immunoSEQ multiplex PCR reads, holding one entry per CDR3 protein. The sample includes a few hundred thousand distinct CDR3 sequences, 90% to 95% of them seen just once. The specimen was CD4+ T cells from PBMCs. The source is a human donor with multiple sclerosis.

Here the CDR3 reads CASSFLGVSTDTQYF. The CDR3, as DNA: TGTGCCAGCAGTTTCTTGGGAGTTAGCACAGATACGCAGTATTTT. The gene calls are TRBV28 and TRBJ2-3; weak D call: TRBD2 (5 bases). The V end was cut by 3 bases, the J end by 0 bases, with 10 bases between. This CDR3 has 15 amino acids. Germline loops: CDR1 MDHEN, CDR2 SYDVKM.

CDR3 coding DNA: TGTGCCAGCTCACATTCCGGGACAGGGACGCGTGGCTACACCTTC. This translates into CASSHSGTGTRGYTF. The chain couples TRBV18 to TRBJ1-2; TRBD1 matches 9 bases. The CDR3 is 15 residues long. Germline loops: CDR1 KGHSH, CDR2 LQKENI. V gave up 4 bases and J gave up 7 bases; unmatched junction bases: 10.

This chain connects TRBV28 to TRBJ1-1, with a tentative D call TRBD1 (5 bases). V was clipped by 2 bases and J by 9 bases, with 10 bases between them. Germline CDR1 MDHEN, CDR2 SYDVKM. The CDR3 has 12 residues. CDR3 region: CASSLRGEKAFF. The DNA for the CDR3 is TGTGCCAGCAGTTTACGGGGGGAGAAAGCTTTCTTT.

The chain recombines TRBV6-1 with TRBJ2-3; 7 bases are a match to TRBD2. The ends lost 3 bases at V and 1 base at J; junction bases unmatched: 4. The CDR3 totals 15 residues. In germline, CDR1 is MNHNS, CDR2 SASEGT. In DNA form, the CDR3 reads TGTGCCAGCAGTGACTCTAGCGGCGGCACAGATACGCAGTATTTT. Its translation is CASSDSSGGTDTQYF.

The chain joins TRBV9 to TRBJ1-2, with 10 bases aligning to TRBD1. The germline V gene encodes CDR1 SGDLS and CDR2 YYNGEE. The CDR3 extends over 13 amino acids. The V gene end was trimmed by 6 bases and the J gene end by 3 bases; junction bases not matched to a gene: 2. The CDR3 nucleotides are TGTGCCAGCACGGGGACAGGGGACTATGGCTACACCTTC. Translated, it gives CASTGTGDYGYTF.

This chain connects TRBV12-3 or TRBV12-4 to TRBJ2-1, with D perhaps matching TRBD2 (5 bases). V lost 8 bases, J lost 8 bases, and 16 bases lay in between. This CDR3 spans 13 amino acids. The CDR3 nucleotides read TGTGCCAGCGGGCTATATAGCGAGGATGAGCAGTTCTTC. This gives the protein CASGLYSEDEQFF.

This chain uses TRBV6-5 with TRBJ2-4; unclear D gene. This CDR3 comprises 14 residues. V was shortened by 4 bases and J by 2 bases, with 9 bases between the two germline ends. Germline CDR1 and CDR2: MNHEY and SVGAGI. This CDR3 is CASSSVRTKNIQYF. CDR3 sequence (DNA): TGTGCCAGCAGTTCCGTCCGGACCAAAAACATTCAGTACTTC.

V usage is TRBV2 and J usage is TRBJ2-6; 7 bases are a match to TRBD1. CDR3 length: 13 amino acids. Germline V lookup: CDR1 SNHLY, CDR2 FYNNEI. Losses at the gene ends were 7 bases for V and 14 bases for J; bases not matched to a gene: 11. CDR3 protein: CASNSGTVQLLTF. The CDR3 nucleotides read TGTGCCAGCAATTCCGGGACAGTTCAACTCCTGACTTTC.

The chain joins TRBV2 to TRBJ2-7, with D hard to call. V gave up 3 bases and J gave up 2 bases, with 11 bases separating them. CDR3 length: 14 residues. Germline loops: CDR1 SNHLY, CDR2 FYNNEI. Here the CDR3 reads CASSDGQPTYEQYF. In DNA, the CDR3 is TGTGCCAGCAGTGACGGCCAGCCAACCTACGAGCAGTACTTC.

The rearrangement links TRBV3-1 to TRBJ2-7; TRBD2 agrees at 8 bases. From germline, CDR1 is LGHDT and CDR2 YNNKEL (reference sequence). This CDR3 has 15 amino acids. V was clipped by 0 bases and J by 10 bases; unmatched bases: 11. CDR3 sequence reads: CASSQDLSGAGYQYF. The CDR3 nucleotides are TGTGCCAGCAGCCAAGATCTTAGCGGGGCCGGGTATCAGTACTTC.

J is TRBJ2-1 and V is TRBV7-3; D unresolved. Trimming took 5 bases from V and 7 from J, leaving 12 bases between them. CDR1 is SGHTA and CDR2 is FQGTGA in the germline V gene. This CDR3 is 13 amino acids long. In DNA, the CDR3 is TGTGCCAGCAGCCCCACTCACTTGAATGAGCAGTTCTTC. It encodes CASSPTHLNEQFF.

The chain couples TRBV6-2 or TRBV6-3 to TRBJ1-1; D remains ambiguous. V gave up 2 bases and J gave up 1 base, with 5 bases separating them. Germline CDR1 MNHEY, CDR2 SVGEGT. This CDR3 region has 13 residues. The CDR3 DNA reads TGTGCCAGCAGTTACCCGAGGAACACTGAAGCTTTCTTT. Translation: CASSYPRNTEAFF.

This chain connects TRBV28 to TRBJ2-2; D may correspond to TRBD1 or TRBD2 (5 bases each). CDR1 is MDHEN and CDR2 is SYDVKM in the germline V gene. V dropped 8 bases and J dropped 3 bases, with 10 bases sitting between them. The CDR3 length is 13 residues. CDR3 protein: CASGWGYTGELFF. The CDR3 DNA reads as TGTGCCAGCGGATGGGGGTACACCGGGGAGCTGTTTTTT.

J is TRBJ2-7 and V is TRBV21-1; the D segment call TRBD2 is taken from the table without a DNA check. TRBV21-1 represents a pseudogene. The CDR3 has 17 amino acids. CDR3 sequence: CASSTRVPSGSSYEQYV. The CDR3 nucleotides are TGTGCCAGCAGCACGCGAGTTCCTAGCGGGAGCTCCTACGAGCAGTACGTC.

This rearrangement joins TRBV20-1 to TRBJ2-7; D not certain. V lost 0 bases to trimming and J lost 3 bases, with 12 bases between them. The CDR3 runs 14 residues. Germline loops: CDR1 DFQATT, CDR2 SNEGSKA (reference sequence). The CDR3 sequence is CSARDPTRSYEQYF. The CDR3 bases are TGCAGTGCTAGAGATCCAACACGGAGCTACGAGCAGTACTTC.

This chain connects TRBV29-1 to TRBJ2-5; D is unresolved. The CDR3 has 11 residues. Germline V lookup: CDR1 SQVTM, CDR2 ANQGSEA. Trimming pared 4 bases from V and 3 bases from J, leaving 6 bases between. CDR3 sequence (DNA): TGCAGCGTTGGATTCGAAGAGACCCAGTACTTC. Translating it yields CSVGFEETQYF.

The chain links TRBV6-1 to TRBJ2-1; tentatively, D is TRBD1 (5 bases). V dropped 3 bases and J dropped 3 bases, with 12 bases sitting between them. CDR1 MNHNS and CDR2 SASEGT come from the germline V gene. CDR3 length: 15 residues. CDR3 protein: CASSDDRVHYNEQFF. For the CDR3, the DNA is TGTGCCAGCAGTGACGACAGAGTACACTACAATGAGCAGTTCTTC.

The chain links TRBV5-1 to TRBJ2-1; D gene ambiguous. Germline lookup yields CDR1 SGHRS and CDR2 YFSETQ. V lost 0 bases and J 8 bases, leaving 18 bases between the germline ends. CDR3 size: 16 residues. The CDR3 nucleotides read TGCGCCAGCAGCTTGGGCGGCTCAGCTCGCCAGGATGAGCAGTTCTTC. Translation gives CASSLGGSARQDEQFF.

This clonotype has only one observation. This chain connects TRBV14 to TRBJ1-6; TRBD1 aligns across 11 bases. V lost 4 bases, J lost 7 bases, and 3 bases stayed unmatched. Germline assignment: CDR1 SGHDN and CDR2 FVKESK. The CDR3 extends over 15 amino acids. The CDR3 DNA is TGTGCCAGCAGCCCCCGGGACAGGGGGAATTCACCCCTCCACTTT. Translating it yields CASSPRDRGNSPLHF.

The chain has TRBV18 and TRBJ1-1; no clear D gene. The V gene's germline CDR1 is KGHSH and CDR2 LQKENI. V shed 5 bases and J shed 7 bases, with 8 bases lying between them. The length of the CDR3 is 11 residues. The DNA for the CDR3 is TGTGCCAGCTCAGCGGACCGTGAAGCTTTCTTT. Protein: CASSADREAFF.

The J gene is TRBJ2-3, the V gene TRBV30; D uncertain. With 1 base removed from V and 5 bases from J, the gap between germline ends came to 13 bases. CDR1 and CDR2 (germline): GTSNPN, SVGIG (reference sequence). This CDR3 is built from 14 residues. The DNA of the CDR3 is TGTGCCTGGAGTGGAAGCCTTCTGATAGATACGCAGTATTTT. Translation gives CAWSGSLLIDTQYF. Full variable domain (missing parts from reference TRBV30 and TRBJ2-3): SQTIHQWPATLVQPVGSPLSLECTVEGTSNPNLYWYRQAAGRGLQLLFYSVGIGQISSEVPQNLSASRPQDRQFILSSKKLLLSDSGFYLCAWSGSLLIDTQYFGPGTRLTVL.

V is TRBV12-3 or TRBV12-4 and J is TRBJ1-1; the match to TRBD1 covers 7 bases. V was pared by 6 bases and J by 9 bases, with 16 bases of the junction left unmatched. This CDR3 spans 15 amino acids. The CDR3 DNA reads TGTGCCAGCAGACGCCTCGGGACAGACCGATCAAAAGCTTTCTTT. Protein: CASRRLGTDRSKAFF.

The J gene is TRBJ2-3, the V gene TRBV2; D possibly corresponds to TRBD2 (5 bases). The germline gives CDR1 SNHLY, CDR2 FYNNEI. The V gene lost 7 bases and the J gene lost 3 bases, with 17 bases spanning the gap. This CDR3 is 15 amino acids long. The CDR3 DNA sequence: TGTGCCAGCAAAAAGAGTCTAGCAGGAACAGATACGCAGTATTTT. Residues: CASKKSLAGTDTQYF.